A single sample is the source of the 6 T cell receptor beta chains below, sequenced in a study of early stage breast cancer tumors. Sequenced by immunoSEQ multiplex PCR; TCRdb stores in-frame clones only, minus some. The sample yields fewer than 30,000 clones, 50% to 75% seen once. Material: breast tumor tissue. These receptor sequences come from a person aged 45-60 years with breast cancer.

Comments on this clone: The junction and the germline gene differ at one end; a read error may be behind it. This chain connects TRBV7-7 to TRBJ2-1; the D gene could be TRBD1 or TRBD2 (7 bases each). CDR3 length equals 14 residues. CDR1 and CDR2 from the germline V gene are SSHAT and FNYEAQ (reference sequence). CDR3 region: CASSLAGGDNEQFF. CDR3 nucleotide sequence: TGTGCTAGCAGCCTAGCAGGGGGGGACAATGAGCAGTTCTTC.

This clone ranks as medium-sized. V gene TRBV4-1 combines with J gene TRBJ1-2, with TRBD1 as a possible D gene (5 bases). V was pared by 4 bases and J by 2 bases, with 26 bases between. The CDR3 is 19 residues long. CDR1 and CDR2 (germline): MGHRA, YSYEKL. Here the CDR3 DNA reads TGCGCCAGCAGCCTCCTATTGCTCGGGGCTTCGGATCGCAACTATGGCTACACCTTC. It specifies CASSLLLLGASDRNYGYTF.

The chain carries TRBV7-2 and TRBJ2-7, with no clear D. This CDR3 has 14 amino acids. Trimming took 1 base from V and 7 from J, leaving 14 bases between them. Germline V gene lookup returns CDR1 SGHTA and CDR2 FQGNSA. This chain's CDR3 is CASSLDRVVKEQYF. In DNA form, the CDR3 reads TGTGCCAGCAGCTTAGACCGGGTGGTAAAGGAGCAGTACTTC.

The CDR3 region has the DNA TGCGCCAGCAGATCGGGACAGGATAATTCACCCCTCCACTTT. This encodes CASRSGQDNSPLHF. The V and J genes are TRBV5-1 and TRBJ1-6; 8 nucleotides match TRBD1. Losses at the gene ends were 5 bases for V and 5 bases for J; bases not matched to a gene: 3. The CDR3 is 14 residues long. Germline CDR1 is SGHRS and CDR2 is YFSETQ.

The gene calls are TRBV25-1 and TRBJ2-6; D is possibly TRBD1 (7 bases). The V and J ends lost 10 bases and 2 bases respectively, with 24 bases between them. The CDR3 has 18 residues. Germline CDR1 reads MGHDK; CDR2 reads SYGVNS. DNA of the CDR3: TGTGCCACTCACGGGCGGGACAGCGACTCCCCTGGGGCCAACGTCCTGACTTTC. Translation gives CATHGRDSDSPGANVLTF.

The gene calls are TRBV7-2 and TRBJ1-2; D may be TRBD1 (5 bases). Germline CDR1 and CDR2: SGHTA and FQGNSA. Trimming cost V 3 bases and J 4 bases, with 18 bases left between them. The length of the CDR3 is 16 residues. CDR3 sequence: CASSLGGSDSTYGYTF. The CDR3 DNA sequence: TGTGCCAGCAGCTTGGGGGGGTCGGATTCGACCTATGGCTACACCTTC.